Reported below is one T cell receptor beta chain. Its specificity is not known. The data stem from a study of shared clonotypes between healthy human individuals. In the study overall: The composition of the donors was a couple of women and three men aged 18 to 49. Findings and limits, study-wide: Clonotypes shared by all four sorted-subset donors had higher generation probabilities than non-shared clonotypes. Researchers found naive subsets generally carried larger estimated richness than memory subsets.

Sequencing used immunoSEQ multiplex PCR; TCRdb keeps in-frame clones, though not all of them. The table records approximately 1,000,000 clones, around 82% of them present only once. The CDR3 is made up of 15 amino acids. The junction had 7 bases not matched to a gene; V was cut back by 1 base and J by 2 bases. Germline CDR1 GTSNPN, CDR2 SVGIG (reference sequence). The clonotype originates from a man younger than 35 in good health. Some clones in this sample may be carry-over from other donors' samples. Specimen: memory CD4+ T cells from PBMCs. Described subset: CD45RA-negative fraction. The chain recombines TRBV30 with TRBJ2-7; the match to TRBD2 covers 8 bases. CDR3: CAWSAVAGRAYEQYF. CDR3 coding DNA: TGTGCCTGGAGTGCGGTAGCGGGAAGGGCCTACGAGCAGTACTTC.